Here is one TCR beta chain with its context. Its antigen is not known. The source of the sample is a study of vaccination and CD4 T cells after COVID-19. The overall study: Sampling after COVID took place at a median of around 91 days (range 35 to 161) following diagnosis.

Trimming took off 0 bases at V and 0 bases at J, with 10 bases between the two ends. The CDR3 loop spans 15 amino acids. Germline loops: CDR1 SGHNT, CDR2 YYREEE (reference sequence). Sample treatment: approximately 10-day PBMC culture with coronavirus spike peptide pools or control peptides (ViraFEST assay). The unexposed donor provided CD4+ T cells, which were taken before the COVID-19 pandemic (2011-2018). Via ViraFEST, peptide pools expanded antigen-specific T cells before TCR sequencing. Researchers reported culturing two million PBMCs per well with around 10 IU/ml IL-2 and roughly 9.8 ug/ml peptide pools. Investigators exposed CD4+ T cells from unexposed donors to SARS-CoV-2 S/N and four cold-coronavirus spikes, as cells permitted. Sequenced with the Oncomine TCR Beta short-read assay was DNA taken from cultured CD4+ T cells. From cultured CD4+ T cells, genomic DNA was extracted. TCRdb recomputed calls from the PCR reads with MiXCR, one row per CDR3 protein. The data show 9,000 to 10,000 distinct CDR3 sequences, about 32% seen once.

Input material: CD4+ T cells from blood, cultured in vitro. The source is a human donor in good health. V and J are TRBV5-4 and TRBJ2-7, with D tentatively TRBD2 (6 bases). CDR3 protein: CASSLAGGSSYEQYF. Here the CDR3 DNA reads TGTGCCAGCAGCTTGGCAGGAGGGAGCTCCTACGAGCAGTACTTC.